This T cell receptor (beta chain) was recorded in a study of blood T cell repertoires in COVID-19. Study at large: COVID-19 samples collected from the United States, Italy and Spain covered acute and convalescent phases.

Clones were read by immunoSEQ multiplex PCR, and TCRdb kept only the in-frame ones, dropping some. The table lists roughly 69,000 clones, roughly 80% of them singletons. Germline V gene lookup returns CDR1 DFQATT and CDR2 SNEGSKA (reference sequence). V lost 1 base and J 6 bases, leaving 6 bases between the germline ends. The CDR3 sequence is 11 residues long. Specimen: peripheral blood. The chain has TRBV20-1 and TRBJ1-2; D is possibly TRBD1 (5 bases). The sequence was obtained from a woman between 50 and 59 years old with acute or convalescent COVID-19. The CDR3 nucleotides are TGCAGTGCTAGAGCCAGGGATGGCTACACCTTC. As protein: CSARARDGYTF.